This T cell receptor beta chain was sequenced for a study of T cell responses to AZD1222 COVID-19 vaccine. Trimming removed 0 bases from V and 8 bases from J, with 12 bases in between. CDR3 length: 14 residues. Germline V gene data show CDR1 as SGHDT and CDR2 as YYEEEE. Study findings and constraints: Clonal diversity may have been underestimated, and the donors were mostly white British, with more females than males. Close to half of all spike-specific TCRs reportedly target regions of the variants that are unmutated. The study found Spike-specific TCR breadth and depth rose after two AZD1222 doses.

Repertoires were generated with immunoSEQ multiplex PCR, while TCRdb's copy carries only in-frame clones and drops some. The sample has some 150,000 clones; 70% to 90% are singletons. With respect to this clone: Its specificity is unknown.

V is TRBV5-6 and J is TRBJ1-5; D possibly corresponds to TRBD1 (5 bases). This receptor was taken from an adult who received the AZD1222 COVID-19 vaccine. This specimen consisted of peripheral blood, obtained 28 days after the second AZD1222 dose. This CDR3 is CASSLGQSLEPQHF. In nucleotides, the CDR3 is TGTGCCAGCAGCTTGGGACAGTCTTTGGAGCCCCAGCATTTT.